This T cell receptor (beta chain) was recorded in a study of technical replicates of blood from several donors. Sequencing was performed with immunoSEQ multiplex PCR; in TCRdb, only in-frame clones are kept and a portion is missing. This sample has about 93,000 clones; approximately 95% occur once, and the top ten carry about 0.26%. The CDR3 has 13 amino acids. The V gene lost 3 bases and the J gene lost 3 bases, with 9 bases spanning the gap. Germline V gene data show CDR1 as WSHSY and CDR2 as SAAADI. The source of this sequence is a human donor in good health. The V call is TRBV10-2, the J call TRBJ2-7; D may be TRBD2 (5 bases). Sequences were obtained from T cells isolated from PBMCs. As DNA, the CDR3 is TGCGCCAGCAGTGACGGGGTGCGCTACGAGCAGTACTTC. Translation gives CASSDGVRYEQYF.